Listed here is a single TCR beta chain. These data are taken from a study of blood T cell repertoires in COVID-19. About the study: Sites in the United States, Italy and Spain provided acute and convalescent COVID-19 samples.

This CDR3 spans 14 amino acids. Germline CDR1 MNHNS, CDR2 SASEGT. J was trimmed by 5 bases and V by 3 bases; bases with no gene match: 6. TCRdb's copy holds only in-frame clones and misses some; the assay was immunoSEQ multiplex PCR. The sample shows under 350,000 clones, 80% to 90% of them seen only once. This sequence joins TRBV6-1 and TRBJ1-1; 7 nucleotides align to TRBD1. This sequence was found in a man aged 40-50 years with acute or convalescent COVID-19. Sequenced material: peripheral blood. The CDR3 spells CASSDYRGYTEAFF. CDR3 bases: TGTGCCAGCAGTGATTACAGGGGATATACTGAAGCTTTCTTT.